The sequence of this T cell receptor beta chain was determined in a study of blood T cell repertoires in COVID-19. Participants, about 18 to 90 years old, spanned about 26 US areas. The CDR3 spans 15 residues. Germline V gene lookup returns CDR1 LNHDA and CDR2 SQIVND (reference sequence). Unmatched junction bases numbered 4, after V lost 5 bases and J lost 2 bases. Per the original data handling: Reference gene primer amplification yielded estimated nucleated cell counts. TCRdb's table, derived via immunoSEQ multiplex PCR, lists solely in-frame clones and lacks some. That table gives V, J and clone size, and the DNA gave D and trimming. Of under 200,000 clones listed, approximately 83% are singletons.

J is TRBJ2-3 and V is TRBV19, with TRBD2 identical over 10 bases. The clonotype was recovered from a woman aged 55-69 years who had recovered from COVID-19. The sample taken for sequencing was PBMCs or T cells enriched from blood (not recorded which). CDR3: CASSPAGGHTDTQYF. The CDR3 DNA reads as TGTGCCAGTAGTCCAGCGGGAGGGCACACAGATACGCAGTATTTT.